This TCR beta chain was captured in a study of post-analysis software for immune sequencing data. Study in general: Relapsing-remitting, secondary progressive and progressive-relapsing forms made up the multiple sclerosis disease courses.

Study-wide points: Five or six TRBV segments were significantly more frequent in patients than in controls. TRBV5-6, TRBV5-1 and TRBV20-1 were among these segments. For normalized Chao1 diversity, multiple sclerosis patients scored significantly lower than controls did. Pronounced co-clustering by F measure was evident among identically batched samples.

On this clonotype itself: The antigen is unknown.

Sequencing libraries made from TCR beta cDNA carried unique molecular identifiers. There were roughly 0.95 to 11 million T cells, and 450,000 to 550,000 cDNA molecules came from them. A single record per CDR3 protein comes from TCRdb applying MiXCR to the PCR reads. The data hold around 440,000 distinct CDR3 sequences, with under 55% observed a single time. Trimming shortened V by 4 bases and J by 1 base, and 17 bases separated the two germline ends. The CDR3 is made up of 16 amino acids. Specimen: blood. The chain links TRBV12-3 or TRBV12-4 to TRBJ2-7; TRBD1 or TRBD2 may be the D gene (5 bases each). This TCR derives from a girl aged 10-17 years with multiple sclerosis. The CDR3 loop is CASSSEWDGASYEQYF. The CDR3 nucleotides read TGTGCCAGCAGTTCGGAGTGGGACGGGGCATCCTACGAGCAGTACTTC.